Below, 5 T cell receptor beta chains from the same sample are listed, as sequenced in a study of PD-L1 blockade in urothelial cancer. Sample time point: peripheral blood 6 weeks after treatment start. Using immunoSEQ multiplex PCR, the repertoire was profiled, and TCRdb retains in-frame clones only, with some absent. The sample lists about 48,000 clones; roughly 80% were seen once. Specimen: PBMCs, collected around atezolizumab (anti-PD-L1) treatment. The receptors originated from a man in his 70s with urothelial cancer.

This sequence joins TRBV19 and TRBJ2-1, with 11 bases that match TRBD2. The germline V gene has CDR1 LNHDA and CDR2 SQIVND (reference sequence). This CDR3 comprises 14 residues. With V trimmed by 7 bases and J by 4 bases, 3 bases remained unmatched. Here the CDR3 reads CASTSGRRYNEQFF. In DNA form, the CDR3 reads TGTGCCAGTACTAGCGGGAGGAGGTACAATGAGCAGTTCTTC.

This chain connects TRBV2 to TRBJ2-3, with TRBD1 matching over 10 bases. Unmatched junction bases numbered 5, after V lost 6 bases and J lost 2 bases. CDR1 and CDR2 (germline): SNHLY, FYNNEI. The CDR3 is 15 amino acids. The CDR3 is CASRQGTGATDTQYF. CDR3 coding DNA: TGTGCCAGCAGGCAGGGGACAGGGGCCACAGATACGCAGTATTTT.

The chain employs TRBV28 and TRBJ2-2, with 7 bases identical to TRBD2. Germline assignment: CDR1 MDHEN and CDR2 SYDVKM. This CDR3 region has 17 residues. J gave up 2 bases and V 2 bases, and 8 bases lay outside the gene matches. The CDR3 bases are TGTGCCAGCAGTTTAAGCGGGGAGGCCCTTAACACCGGGGAGCTGTTTTTT. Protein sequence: CASSLSGEALNTGELFF.

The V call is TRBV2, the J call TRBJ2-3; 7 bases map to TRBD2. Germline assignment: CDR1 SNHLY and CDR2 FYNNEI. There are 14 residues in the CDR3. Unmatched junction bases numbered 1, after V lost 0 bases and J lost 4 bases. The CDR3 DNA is TGTGCCAGCAGTGAAGCGGGAGGGGCAGATACGCAGTATTTT. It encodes CASSEAGGADTQYF.

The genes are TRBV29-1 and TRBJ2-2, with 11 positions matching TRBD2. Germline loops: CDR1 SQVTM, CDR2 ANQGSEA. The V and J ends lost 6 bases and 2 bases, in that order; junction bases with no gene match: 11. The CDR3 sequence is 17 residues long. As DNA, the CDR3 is TGCAGCGTCACACTAGCGGGAGACTTTCATAACACCGGGGAGCTGTTTTTT. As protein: CSVTLAGDFHNTGELFF.